Each of the 27 T cell receptor beta chains below was sequenced from the same sample in a study of blood T cell repertoires in COVID-19. Only in-frame clones appear in the TCRdb table, and some are missing; sequencing was by immunoSEQ multiplex PCR. The data hold over 200,000 clones, with more than 85% observed a single time. What was sequenced was peripheral blood. These receptors all come from a person aged 18 to 35 with COVID-19, enrolled during active disease.

The chain is built from TRBV5-6 and TRBJ2-2; 8 nucleotides match TRBD1. This CDR3 is 15 amino acids long. V lost 4 bases, J lost 1 base, and 3 bases stayed unmatched. Germline assignment: CDR1 SGHDT and CDR2 YYEEEE. CDR3 sequence (DNA): TGTGCCAGCAGCCCGGACAGGGAGAACACCGGGGAGCTGTTTTTT. Its protein product is CASSPDRENTGELFF.

V usage is TRBV6-6 and J usage is TRBJ1-1; tentative D call: TRBD1 (6 bases). The ends were cut back, 2 bases at V and 8 bases at J, with 12 bases in the middle. Germline-derived CDR1 and CDR2 are MNHNY and SVGAGI (reference sequence). There are 13 residues in the CDR3. CDR3 sequence: CASSYTRGYEAFF. Written as DNA, the CDR3 is TGTGCCAGCAGTTACACTAGGGGGTACGAAGCTTTCTTT.

The CDR3 loop reads CASSLATGGLYQETQYF. The CDR3, as DNA: TGTGCCAGCAGCTTAGCTACAGGGGGCTTGTACCAAGAGACCCAGTACTTC. This chain connects TRBV7-6 to TRBJ2-5, with 9 bases lining up with TRBD1. The CDR3 length is 17 residues. Losses at the gene ends were 0 bases for V and 0 bases for J; bases not matched to a gene: 5. Per the germline V gene, CDR1 is SGHVS and CDR2 is FNYEAQ. Filled out from reference TRBV7-6 and TRBJ2-5, the complete variable domain reads GAGVSQSPRYKVTKRGQDVALRCDPISGHVSLYWYRQALGQGPEFLTYFNYEAQQDKSGLPNDRFSAERPEGSISTLTIQRTEQRDSAMYRCASSLATGGLYQETQYFGPGTRLLVL.

This clone has only one observation. CDR3 in amino acids: CASSAERDGNIQYF. DNA of the CDR3: TGTGCCAGCAGCGCAGAGCGGGACGGAAACATTCAGTACTTC. The chain has TRBV9 and TRBJ2-4, with 7 bases lining up with TRBD2. The germline V gene has CDR1 SGDLS and CDR2 YYNGEE. CDR3 length equals 14 residues. V lost 3 bases to trimming and J lost 6 bases; unmatched junction nucleotides: 6. Combining the CDR3 with reference TRBV9 and TRBJ2-4 gives the whole variable domain DSGVTQTPKHLITATGQRVTLRCSPRSGDLSVYWYQQSLDQGLQFLIQYYNGEERAKGNILERFSAQQFPDLHSELNLSSLELGDSALYFCASSAERDGNIQYFGAGTRLSVL.

This chain connects TRBV19 to TRBJ1-1; D is ambiguous. Germline V lookup: CDR1 LNHDA, CDR2 SQIVND (reference sequence). With 6 bases removed from V and 3 bases from J, the gap between germline ends came to 14 bases. This CDR3 is 14 amino acids long. The CDR3 sequence: CASRTRAPYTEAFF. CDR3 nucleotide sequence: TGTGCCAGTAGAACCCGAGCCCCGTACACTGAAGCTTTCTTT.

The chain has TRBV27 and TRBJ2-3, with 8 bases that match TRBD2. The CDR3 is 16 amino acids. From germline, CDR1 is MNHEY and CDR2 SMNVEV (reference sequence). V lost 6 bases, J lost 4 bases, and 12 bases stayed unmatched. The CDR3 sequence: CASSRRPGLEADTQYF. The CDR3 DNA follows: TGTGCCAGCAGCCGCCGTCCGGGACTAGAGGCAGATACGCAGTATTTT.

This clone has a single count. The chain employs TRBV6-6 and TRBJ1-1, with a weak D call TRBD1 (6 bases). Germline assignment: CDR1 MNHNY and CDR2 SVGAGI (reference sequence). The length of the CDR3 is 15 residues. Trimming removed 2 bases from V and 9 bases from J, with 19 bases in between. CDR3 amino acids: CASSYPPTGSEQAFF. As DNA, the CDR3 is TGTGCCAGCAGTTACCCCCCGACAGGATCGGAGCAAGCTTTCTTT.

The chain combines TRBV3-1 (or the pseudogene TRBV3-2) with TRBJ2-7; 11 positions agree with TRBD2. CDR1 and CDR2 from the germline V gene are LGHDT and YNNKEL (reference sequence). V lost 0 bases, J lost 5 bases, and 6 bases stayed unmatched. The CDR3 length is 16 residues. In DNA, the CDR3 is TGTGCCAGCAGCCAAGAGGATAGCGGGAGGGGCAACGAGCAGTACTTC. This sequence encodes CASSQEDSGRGNEQYF.

Notes on this clone: In the same sample, other DNA sequences code for this CDR3. The CDR3 reads CASSTYEQYF. DNA of the CDR3: TGTGCCAGCAGCACCTACGAGCAGTACTTC. The genes are TRBV6-5 and TRBJ2-7; D gene ambiguous. The CDR3 is made up of 10 amino acids. CDR1 and CDR2 from the germline V gene are MNHEY and SVGAGI. Trimming removed 6 bases at V and 2 bases at J, with 2 bases between.

This clone was observed a single time. The gene calls are TRBV9 and TRBJ2-7, with TRBD2 matching over 9 bases. With V trimmed by 1 base and J by 2 bases, 22 bases remained unmatched. The CDR3 sequence is 21 residues long. CDR1 and CDR2 from the germline V gene are SGDLS and YYNGEE. The CDR3 DNA reads TGTGCCAGCAGCGTAATTTTGTGGGGCGCGCGGGGGGGGCAGTCCCCCTACGAGCAGTACTTC. This sequence encodes CASSVILWGARGGQSPYEQYF.

The V call is TRBV18, the J call TRBJ2-4; TRBD2 matches 7 bases. Germline V CDR1 and CDR2: KGHSH, LQKENI. The V gene end was trimmed by 3 bases and the J gene end by 9 bases; junction bases not matched to a gene: 11. The CDR3 runs 15 residues. CDR3 sequence (DNA): TGTGCCAGCTCACCGGGCGGGGGACGCAGGCTCATTCAGTACTTC. It translates to CASSPGGGRRLIQYF.

V gene TRBV6-5 combines with J gene TRBJ2-3, with 7 nucleotides matching TRBD2. The CDR3 consists of 15 residues. Trimming took 7 bases from V and 4 from J; bases not matched to a gene: 11. Germline V CDR1 and CDR2: MNHEY, SVGAGI. CDR3 DNA sequence: TGTGCCAGCACCGAGGGGCGGGAGTGGCCAGATACGCAGTATTTT. It codes for CASTEGREWPDTQYF.

The rearrangement joins TRBV4-1 to TRBJ1-2; a weak D match, TRBD1 (6 bases). The CDR3 has 15 residues. Germline V gene lookup returns CDR1 MGHRA and CDR2 YSYEKL. Trimming left V 0 bases short and J 2 bases short, with 10 bases between. The chain's CDR3 is CASSQEVTGNYGYTF. In DNA form, the CDR3 reads TGCGCCAGCAGCCAAGAGGTTACAGGGAACTATGGCTACACCTTC.

This chain connects TRBV11-3 to TRBJ2-7; D is ambiguous. Germline V gives CDR1 SGHNT, CDR2 YENEEA. Trimming shortened V by 4 bases and J by 6 bases, and 10 bases separated the two germline ends. This CDR3 region has 12 residues. The CDR3 loop is CASSSGETEQYF. The CDR3 coding sequence is TGTGCCAGCAGCTCCGGAGAAACCGAGCAGTACTTC.

As DNA, the CDR3 is TGCGCCAGCGGACTAGCGGGAAGCACAGATACGCAGTATTTT. Its translation is CASGLAGSTDTQYF. This sequence joins TRBV10-2 and TRBJ2-3; 12 positions match TRBD2. The germline gives CDR1 WSHSY, CDR2 SAAADI. V trimming: 8 bases; J trimming: 0 bases; junction bases outside the gene matches: 0. The CDR3 extends over 14 amino acids.

The V and J genes are TRBV2 and TRBJ2-3, with D possibly being TRBD2 (5 bases). Per germline, CDR1 SNHLY and CDR2 FYNNEI. The CDR3 sequence is 17 residues long. V lost 8 bases and J lost 2, with 23 bases in between. The CDR3 region is CASSMGRTPDITDTQYF. The CDR3 nucleotides are TGTGCCAGCTCCATGGGTAGGACTCCCGATATCACAGATACGCAGTATTTT.

This sequence joins TRBV10-3 and TRBJ2-3; 11 nucleotides align to TRBD2. The V and J ends lost 4 bases and 0 bases, in that order; junction bases with no gene match: 6. The length of the CDR3 is 17 residues. Germline CDR1 reads ENHRY; CDR2 reads SYGVKD. Here the CDR3 reads CAISGFGTSGSTDTQYF. The CDR3 coding sequence is TGTGCCATCAGTGGATTTGGGACTAGCGGTAGCACAGATACGCAGTATTTT.

V usage is TRBV9 and J usage is TRBJ1-5, with no clear D. The V gene's germline CDR1 is SGDLS and CDR2 YYNGEE. The CDR3 has 15 amino acids. Trimming removed 2 bases from V and 1 base from J, with 10 bases in between. The CDR3 sequence: CASSVSDESNQPQHF. The CDR3 bases are TGTGCCAGCAGCGTTAGTGATGAAAGCAATCAGCCCCAGCATTTT.

The chain uses TRBV21-1 and TRBJ2-7; the table calls TRBD2, which could not be checked here. TRBV21-1 is a pseudogene locus. CDR3 length: 13 residues. As DNA, the CDR3 is TGTGCCAGCACTGAGAGGGCGGGGGGCGAGCAGTACTTC. Its translation is CASTERAGGEQYF.

The CDR3 bases are TGTGCCAGCAGCCCGGGACTAGCGGTATCTAGCACAGATACGCAGTATTTT. This gives the protein CASSPGLAVSSTDTQYF. This chain links TRBV5-4 with TRBJ2-3; 11 bases line up with TRBD2. There are 17 residues in the CDR3. The ends lost 4 bases at V and 0 bases at J; junction bases unmatched: 7. Germline CDR1 is SGHNT and CDR2 is YYREEE (reference sequence).

This rearrangement joins TRBV9 to TRBJ2-5; TRBD2 aligns across 10 bases. With V trimmed by 4 bases and J by 1 base, 10 bases remained unmatched. Germline CDR1 and CDR2: SGDLS and YYNGEE. CDR3 length: 17 residues. CDR3 sequence (DNA): TGTGCCAGCAGCCCCCTCGGTGCTAGCGGGGGCCAAGAGACCCAGTACTTC. This sequence encodes CASSPLGASGGQETQYF.

The CDR3 protein is CASKPDGFGANVLTF. In DNA form, the CDR3 reads TGTGCCAGCAAGCCTGATGGTTTTGGGGCCAACGTCCTGACTTTC. The chain couples TRBV25-1 to TRBJ2-6; D ambiguous. V lost 7 bases to trimming and J lost 3 bases, with 13 bases between them. There are 15 residues in the CDR3. Germline lookup yields CDR1 MGHDK and CDR2 SYGVNS.

The rearrangement uses TRBV5-1 and TRBJ2-3; the D gene is possibly TRBD2 (6 bases). This CDR3 is built from 14 residues. Germline loops: CDR1 SGHRS, CDR2 YFSETQ. Deletions cut 6 bases from V and 4 bases from J, with 15 bases between. The CDR3 here is CASNSGGVPDTQYF. The CDR3 region has the DNA TGCGCCAGCAACTCCGGAGGGGTGCCAGATACGCAGTATTTT. The variable domain in full, with the rest retrieved from reference TRBV5-1 and TRBJ2-3, is KAGVTQTPRYLIKTRGQQVTLSCSPISGHRSVSWYQQTPGQGLQFLFEYFSETQRNKGNFPGRFSGRQFSNSRSEMNVSTLELGDSALYLCASNSGGVPDTQYFGPGTRLTVL.

The chain carries TRBV14 and TRBJ2-5; a possible D gene is TRBD1 (5 bases). The germline V gene encodes CDR1 SGHDN and CDR2 FVKESK. The CDR3 covers 16 residues. V shed 1 base and J shed 2 bases, with 14 bases lying between them. The DNA of the CDR3 is TGTGCCAGCAGCCAAGGGACACTGCCTTTTCAAGAGACCCAGTACTTC. Its protein is CASSQGTLPFQETQYF.

This clone has just a few counts. At the DNA level, this CDR3 is encoded by other sequences in the same sample as well. This chain connects TRBV7-8 to TRBJ1-5; a possible D gene is TRBD1 (5 bases). CDR1 SGHVS and CDR2 FQNEAQ come from the germline V gene. V dropped 5 bases and J dropped 2 bases, with 10 bases sitting between them. The CDR3 has 14 residues. CDR3: CASSPREGNQPQHF. The CDR3 region has the DNA TGTGCCAGCAGCCCCAGGGAAGGCAATCAGCCCCAGCATTTT.

V is TRBV5-6 and J is TRBJ1-5; the match to TRBD1 covers 8 bases. This CDR3 contains 16 residues. V lost 0 bases to trimming and J lost 3 bases; unmatched junction nucleotides: 5. In germline, CDR1 is SGHDT, CDR2 YYEEEE. Written as DNA, the CDR3 is TGTGCCAGCAGCTTGGGGGGACAGGTCATCAATCAGCCCCAGCATTTT. Protein product: CASSLGGQVINQPQHF.

This rearrangement joins TRBV3-1 (or the pseudogene TRBV3-2) to TRBJ2-1; 7 nucleotides line up with TRBD2. The V segment lost 3 bases and the J segment 0 bases; nucleotides outside the gene matches: 5. The germline V gene has CDR1 LGHDT and CDR2 YNNKEL (reference sequence). The CDR3 contains 16 residues. DNA of the CDR3: TGTGCCAGCAGCCATGGGCGGGAGAGCTCCTACAATGAGCAGTTCTTC. This gives the protein CASSHGRESSYNEQFF.